The clone carrying this TCR beta chain was detected a few times. Its antigen is undetermined. This sample was taken from a study of post-analysis software for immune sequencing data. At the level of the study: In terms of disease course, relapsing-remitting, secondary progressive and progressive-relapsing multiple sclerosis were included. Study results and limitations: The authors found that F measure strongly co-clustered same-batch samples.

Each TCR beta cDNA library carried unique molecular identifiers. T cells numbering 1 to 10 million yielded 450,000 to 500,000 cDNA molecules. TCRdb re-derived calls from the PCR reads in MiXCR, one entry per CDR3 protein. The profile shows hundreds of thousands of distinct CDR3 sequences, approximately 60% of them singletons. This TCR derives from a girl aged 2 to 10 with multiple sclerosis. Sequences were obtained from blood.

The DNA of the CDR3 is TGCAGTGCTAGAGTCTTGGGTTTTTATGGCTACACCTTC. This codes for CSARVLGFYGYTF. The V and J genes are TRBV20-1 and TRBJ1-2; D is undetermined. The CDR3 consists of 13 residues. The germline V and J ends were trimmed by 1 base and 5 bases, with 11 bases remaining between them. The germline gives CDR1 DFQATT, CDR2 SNEGSKA (reference sequence).